Described below is a single T cell receptor beta chain sequence and its context. This entry belongs to a study of blood T cell repertoires in COVID-19. Whole-study context: In each case, the material was cDNA or gDNA derived from T cells, B-cell-depleted T cells, or PBMCs.

Deletions cut 7 bases from V and 4 bases from J, with 13 bases between. Germline V CDR1 and CDR2: MNHEY, SVGAGI. This CDR3 comprises 13 residues. Authors' methods: Nucleated cell counts were estimated from reference gene primer amplification. TCRdb's table, derived via immunoSEQ multiplex PCR, lists solely in-frame clones and lacks some. V, J and clone size were drawn from that table, and D and trimming were deduced from the DNA. The profile shows fewer than 200,000 clones, 74% of them singletons. J is TRBJ1-1 and V is TRBV6-5, with D possibly TRBD1 on 6 matching bases. Sample: peripheral blood. This TCR was sampled from an elderly woman with acute or convalescent COVID-19. For the CDR3, the DNA is TGTGCCAGCATTCTACAGGGCGGCACTGAAGCTTTCTTT. Protein: CASILQGGTEAFF.